This TCR beta chain was captured by sequencing in a study of T cell responses to AZD1222 COVID-19 vaccine (dated by TCRdb to 2020 to 2022). Broadly, across the study: TCR sequencing covered 233 trial participants: about 210 given two doses of AZD1222 and approximately 26 given two doses of MenACWY control vaccine. Trial participants were enrolled by age into 18-55, 56-69 and 70-plus year subgroups, with around 140, 26 and 57 TCR-sequenced participants respectively.

Comments on this clone: Its recognized antigen is unknown. Per-nucleotide qualities are absent, and no much larger clonotype sits a single base away.

Beyond this particular receptor, the publication reports: Participants were mostly white British, with more females than males. The authors suggested clonal diversity may have been underestimated. Because no day 14 peak-response samples were available, the repertoires could be characterized only after the peak T cell response. The vaccine-associated CD4 TCRs covered the entire spike protein, and the dominant responses fell in regions 160-218 and 743-854. A significant rise in spike-specific TCR breadth and depth was observed after two AZD1222 doses relative to day 0 and relative to MenACWY recipients. Reportedly, close to half of the unique spike-specific TCRs recognized epitopes lying outside the regions that are mutated in the B.1.351 and B.1.1.7 variants. In the small 56-69-year group, the increase in depth fell short of significance, most likely because of low power. Conclusions about previously exposed vaccinees were limited because only six AZD1222 recipients were SARS-CoV-2 seropositive at baseline.

This specimen's time point label, interpreted: about 28 days (+/-7) after the second vaccine dose. AZD1222 recipients with second doses at about 4 weeks or about 12 weeks were pooled, because spike-specific TCR depth and breadth did not differ between schedules. Samples from vaccinated people were obtained from the UK trials COV001 and COV002, which included a single-blind randomized controlled phase 2/3 trial of AZD1222 (ChAdOx1 nCoV-19) in healthy adults. For TCRbeta chain sequencing, PBMC samples from trial participants were taken at day 0 and at day 28 after the second dose. The CDR3 regions of human TCRbeta chains were subjected to immunosequencing. The published analysis was carried out like this. TCRs in the repertoires were compared against a reference library of SARS-CoV-2-specific TCRs that had been generated with the MIRA antigen-specificity platform. Breadth meant the fraction of unique TCRs that were SARS-CoV-2-associated, whereas depth meant the fraction of total T cells that were SARS-CoV-2-associated. Using the MIRA data, each spike-specific TCR was assigned both to the spike region to which the TCR was reactive and to a CD4 or CD8 class. Log10-transformed breadth and depth values were compared by one-way ANOVA with Sidak's multiple comparisons tests. TCRdb carries this immuneACCESS record with in-frame sequences only. Its versions omit some clonotypes, under half of them owing to an unresolved V gene in the studies checked, with the rest unexplained. The D gene and trimming were derived from the DNA, and the V and J assignments and clone size from that table. The sample yields roughly 160,000 clones; approximately 90% were counted once. The top ten clonotypes cover 1.1% of the sample.

Cut back by 6 bases and 7 bases, the V and J ends lie 24 bases apart. The germline V gene (reference sequence) supplies CDR1 LNHDA and CDR2 SQIVND. From the cysteine up to the phenylalanine, the CDR3 has a length of 16 residues. Only the CDR3 part of the read is kept: 48 bases, read in frame from the first base. This receptor chain uses TRBV19 and TRBJ1-1; TRBD1 is a possible D gene, resting on 6 matching bases. Sequencing used peripheral blood, obtained 28 days after the second AZD1222 dose. The source is an adult who received the AZD1222 COVID-19 vaccine. The CDR3 has the sequence CASRLLGQFQRDEAFF. The sequence in DNA is TGTGCCAGTAGGCTCTTAGGACAGTTTCAGAGGGATGAAGCTTTCTTT.